This record looks at one TCR beta chain sequence and its context. Germline V gene sequence: CDR1 MNHEY, CDR2 SMNVEV (reference sequence). This CDR3 has 16 residues. V gave up 4 bases and J gave up 7 bases; unmatched junction bases: 11. The use of a sample-barcoded 5' primer and a J-beta primer mix characterized a second PCR of roughly 6 to 12 cycles. No fewer than 3 million CDR3-containing paired-end reads came from each sample. TCRdb re-derived calls from the 5' RACE reads in MiXCR, one entry per CDR3 protein. The repertoire holds 540,000 or so distinct CDR3 sequences, 24% seen once, with 8.5% to 9.5% in the top ten. These data are taken from a study of blood T cells in healthy people across ages. In addition, the sample was reused for a study of T cells of mothers and their children. That investigation notes: Amplification in the second PCR used the M1S primer, which added sample barcodes and 2-4 random nucleotides.

The sample comprised blood. V and J are TRBV27 and TRBJ2-7, with 12 bases fitting TRBD1. This clonotype originated in a boy younger than 18 in good health. The CDR3 region has the DNA TGTGCCAGCAGTTCCTCCTGGGACAGGGGGCTTAGGGAGCAGTACTTC. Translating it yields CASSSSWDRGLREQYF.